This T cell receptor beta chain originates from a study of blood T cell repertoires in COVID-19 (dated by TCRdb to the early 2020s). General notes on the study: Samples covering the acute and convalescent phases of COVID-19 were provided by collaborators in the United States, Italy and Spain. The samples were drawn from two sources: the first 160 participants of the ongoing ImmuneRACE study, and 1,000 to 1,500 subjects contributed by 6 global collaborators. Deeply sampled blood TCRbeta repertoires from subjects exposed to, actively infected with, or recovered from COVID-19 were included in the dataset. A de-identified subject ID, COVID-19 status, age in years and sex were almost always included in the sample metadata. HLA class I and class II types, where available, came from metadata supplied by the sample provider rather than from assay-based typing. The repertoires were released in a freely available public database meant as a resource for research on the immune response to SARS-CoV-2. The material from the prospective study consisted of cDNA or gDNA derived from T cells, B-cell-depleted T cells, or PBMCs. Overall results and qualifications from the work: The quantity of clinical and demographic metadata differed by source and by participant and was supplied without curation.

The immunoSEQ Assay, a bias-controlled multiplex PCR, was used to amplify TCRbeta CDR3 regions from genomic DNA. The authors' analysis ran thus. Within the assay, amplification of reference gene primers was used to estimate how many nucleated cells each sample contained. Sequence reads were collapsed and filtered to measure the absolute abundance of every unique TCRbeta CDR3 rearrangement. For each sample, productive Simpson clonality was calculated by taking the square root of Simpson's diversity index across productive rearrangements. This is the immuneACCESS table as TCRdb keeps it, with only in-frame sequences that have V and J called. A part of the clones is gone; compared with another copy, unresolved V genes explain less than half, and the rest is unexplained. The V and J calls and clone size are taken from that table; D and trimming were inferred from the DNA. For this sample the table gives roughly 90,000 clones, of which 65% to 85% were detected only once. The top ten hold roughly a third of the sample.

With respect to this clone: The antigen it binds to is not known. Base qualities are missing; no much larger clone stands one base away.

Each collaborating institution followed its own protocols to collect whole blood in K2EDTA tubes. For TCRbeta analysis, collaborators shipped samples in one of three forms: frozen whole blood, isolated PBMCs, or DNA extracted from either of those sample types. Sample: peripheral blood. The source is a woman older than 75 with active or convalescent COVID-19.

The CDR3 is CASKRDRGAFF. The sequenced DNA is TGTGCCAGCAAAAGAGACAGGGGAGCTTTCTTT. The sequence links TRBV2 to TRBJ1-1; 8 bases in between match TRBD1. The CDR3 has 11 amino acids, counting the end cysteine and phenylalanine. The kept DNA is CDR3 alone, 33 bases in frame from the first base. V lost 7 bases and J lost 10 bases, and the count of bases not matched to a germline gene is 5. CDR1 and CDR2 are read off the germline V gene as SNHLY and FYNNEI.